A single sample is the source of the 12 T cell receptor beta chains below, sequenced in a study of blood T cell repertoires in COVID-19. Assay: immunoSEQ multiplex PCR; the TCRdb copy retains only in-frame clones and omits some. The sample holds more than 400,000 clones; roughly 88% are singletons and the top ten take more than 3%. Sequenced input: peripheral blood. The receptors were sampled from a human donor in a cohort sampled during active COVID-19.

This clone appeared a few times. Other DNA sequences in the same sample also yield this CDR3. This sequence joins TRBV4-2 and TRBJ2-6; tentative D call: TRBD2 (5 bases). The germline CDR1 and CDR2 sequences are LGHNA and YNFKEQ. The CDR3 contains 15 residues. V was clipped by 2 bases and J by 1 base, with 6 bases between them. The CDR3 coding sequence is TGTGCCAGCAGCCAATCGGGGTCTGGGGCCAACGTCCTGACTTTC. Translating it yields CASSQSGSGANVLTF.

This chain uses TRBV6-6 with TRBJ1-1; TRBD1 aligns across 7 bases. V lost 6 bases and J lost 8; bases outside the gene matches: 3. The length of the CDR3 is 11 residues. Germline V gene lookup returns CDR1 MNHNY and CDR2 SVGAGI (reference sequence). The CDR3 is CASRLDREAFF. CDR3 bases: TGTGCCAGCAGGCTGGACAGGGAAGCTTTCTTT.

The J gene is TRBJ2-3, the V gene TRBV19, with 7 bases fitting TRBD2. The germline gives CDR1 LNHDA, CDR2 SQIVND (reference sequence). V lost 4 bases to trimming and J lost 5 bases; unmatched junction nucleotides: 15. The CDR3 length is 17 residues. The CDR3 DNA reads as TGTGCCAGTAGTAATGGAGGAAGCGGGATTACGAGAGATACGCAGTATTTT. Amino acids: CASSNGGSGITRDTQYF.

This clone has more than one count but fewer than ten. The V gene is TRBV10-3, the J gene TRBJ1-5; 7 bases are a match to TRBD1. V shed 6 bases and J 3 bases; nucleotides not matched to a gene: 2. The length of the CDR3 is 13 residues. Germline V CDR1 and CDR2: ENHRY, SYGVKD. CDR3 amino acids: CAIRGTVNQPQHF. DNA of the CDR3: TGTGCCATCAGAGGGACAGTCAATCAGCCCCAGCATTTT.

V usage is TRBV7-2 and J usage is TRBJ2-1, with D possibly matching TRBD2 (6 bases). The germline CDR1 and CDR2 sequences are SGHTA and FQGNSA. Trimming shortened V by 1 base and J by 3 bases, and 22 bases separated the two germline ends. The CDR3 length is 19 residues. In DNA form, the CDR3 reads TGTGCCAGCAGCTTAGAGGGCCGGGAGTGGCTAATTTACTACAATGAGCAGTTCTTC. It is translated as CASSLEGREWLIYYNEQFF.

J is TRBJ2-1 and V is TRBV5-1; the match to TRBD2 covers 9 bases. With V trimmed by 0 bases and J by 4 bases, 8 bases remained unmatched. The CDR3 is made up of 17 amino acids. Germline V CDR1 and CDR2: SGHRS, YFSETQ. The CDR3 loop reads CASSLGAGTSNYNEQFF. In DNA form, the CDR3 reads TGCGCCAGCAGCTTGGGGGCCGGGACTAGCAATTACAATGAGCAGTTCTTC.

The chain couples TRBV5-1 to TRBJ1-4; no clear D gene. The V gene lost 4 bases and the J gene lost 8 bases, with 15 bases spanning the gap. There are 14 residues in the CDR3. CDR1 and CDR2 from the germline V gene are SGHRS and YFSETQ. CDR3 in amino acids: CASSRPEDLEKLFF. The CDR3 nucleotides are TGCGCCAGCAGCCGACCGGAGGACCTAGAAAAACTGTTTTTT.

The rearrangement links TRBV28 to TRBJ2-7, with D perhaps matching TRBD1 (7 bases). Germline V gene lookup returns CDR1 MDHEN and CDR2 SYDVKM. The CDR3 is 15 residues long. V lost 7 bases and J 2 bases, leaving 18 bases between the germline ends. CDR3 DNA: TGTGCCAGCATCGGAGGGGGGACAGCAACCTACGAGCAGTACTTC. The encoded protein is CASIGGGTATYEQYF.

The V and J genes are TRBV5-1 and TRBJ2-2, with D possibly being TRBD1 (6 bases). The germline gives CDR1 SGHRS, CDR2 YFSETQ. This CDR3 has 15 residues. V dropped 2 bases and J dropped 1 base, with 9 bases sitting between them. This CDR3 is CASSFWDMNTGELFF. In DNA form, the CDR3 reads TGCGCCAGCAGCTTCTGGGACATGAACACCGGGGAGCTGTTTTTT.

This chain joins TRBV6-5 and TRBJ1-6; D gene ambiguous. The CDR3 sequence is 16 residues long. The germline V and J ends were trimmed by 2 bases and 7 bases, with 15 bases remaining between them. Germline lookup yields CDR1 MNHEY and CDR2 SVGAGI. DNA of the CDR3: TGTGCCAGCAGTTACGCGGGTCCGGGTTGGAATTCACCCCTCCACTTT. Translation: CASSYAGPGWNSPLHF.

The chain uses TRBV5-1 and TRBJ2-2, with TRBD1 matching 8 bases. V shed 5 bases and J 1 base; nucleotides not matched to a gene: 7. This CDR3 spans 16 amino acids. Germline lookup yields CDR1 SGHRS and CDR2 YFSETQ. For the CDR3, the DNA is TGCGCCAGCAGTCAAGGGGGGACAGGGAACACCGGGGAGCTGTTTTTT. Translated: CASSQGGTGNTGELFF.

The chain links TRBV28 to TRBJ1-6, with a tentative D call TRBD1 (6 bases). The CDR3 has 15 residues. CDR1 and CDR2 from the germline V gene are MDHEN and SYDVKM. Trimming took 3 bases from V and 5 from J, leaving 11 bases between them. Here the CDR3 DNA reads TGTGCCAGCAGTTTGGCGGACAGAAATAATTCACCCCTCCACTTT. It yields the protein CASSLADRNNSPLHF.